The entry that follows covers one TCR beta chain sequence. This entry comes from a study of PD-L1 blockade in urothelial cancer. Background on the study: Male patients with bladder-origin urothelial cancer numbered most of the 29. Blood analysis occurred 3 weeks (second dose) and 6 weeks after treatment start.

J gave up 12 bases and V 0 bases, and 4 bases lay outside the gene matches. Germline CDR1 reads MNHEY; CDR2 reads SVGAGI. The CDR3 consists of 14 residues. The sample's time point: peripheral blood 6 weeks after treatment start. Clones were sequenced by immunoSEQ multiplex PCR, and TCRdb holds only the in-frame ones, with some missing. The table includes tens of thousands of clones, under 85% detected once. The source of this sequence is a man in his forties or fifties with urothelial cancer. The chain joins TRBV6-5 to TRBJ2-1; 11 bases match TRBD1. This material consisted of PBMCs, taken around atezolizumab (anti-PD-L1) treatment. The CDR3 loop reads CASSYSRTGGGQFF. The CDR3 nucleotides read TGTGCCAGCAGTTACTCCCGGACAGGGGGCGGGCAGTTCTTC.